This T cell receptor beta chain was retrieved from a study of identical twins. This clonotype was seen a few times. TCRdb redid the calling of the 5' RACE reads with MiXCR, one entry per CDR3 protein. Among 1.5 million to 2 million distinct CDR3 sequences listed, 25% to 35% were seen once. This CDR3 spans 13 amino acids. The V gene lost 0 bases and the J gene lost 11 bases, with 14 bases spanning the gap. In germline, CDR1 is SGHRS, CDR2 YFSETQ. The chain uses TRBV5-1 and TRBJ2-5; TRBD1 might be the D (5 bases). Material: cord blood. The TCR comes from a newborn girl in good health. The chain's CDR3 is CASSLGQIYGQYF. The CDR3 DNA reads TGCGCCAGCAGCTTGGGACAGATTTACGGGCAGTACTTC.